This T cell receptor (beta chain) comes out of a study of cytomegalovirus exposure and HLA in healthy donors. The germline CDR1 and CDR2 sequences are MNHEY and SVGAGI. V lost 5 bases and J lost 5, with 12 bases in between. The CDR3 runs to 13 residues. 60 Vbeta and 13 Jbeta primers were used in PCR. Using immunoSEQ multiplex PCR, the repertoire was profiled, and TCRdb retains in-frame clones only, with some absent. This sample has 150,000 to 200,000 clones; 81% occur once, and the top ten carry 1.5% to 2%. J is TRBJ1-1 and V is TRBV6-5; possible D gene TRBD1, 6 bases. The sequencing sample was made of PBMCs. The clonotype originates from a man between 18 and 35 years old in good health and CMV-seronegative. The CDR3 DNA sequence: TGTGCCAGCAGTCCACAGGGCTGGACTGAAGCTTTCTTT. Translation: CASSPQGWTEAFF.